Detailed here is one T cell receptor beta chain. Its antigen is currently unknown. The data belong to a study of persistence of HIV-infected CD4 T cells. General observations from the study: TCR oligoclonality correlated with proviral oligoclonality in the same sorted populations.

V was clipped by 4 bases and J by 5 bases; unmatched bases: 9. The CDR3 is 15 amino acids. CDR1 and CDR2 (germline): SGHRS, YFSETQ. The libraries were made with immunoSEQ version 4 in survey mode. Assay: immunoSEQ multiplex PCR; the TCRdb copy retains only in-frame clones and omits some. Here the sample spans approximately 46,000 clones, about nine tenths being singletons. Anti-CD3/anti-CD28 beads served as a nonspecific positive control stimulus. CD4+ T cells upregulating both CD40 ligand and CD69 were sorted as responding cells. CD4+ T cell counts exceeded 400 cells/uL; CMV serology was positive. Stimulated PBMCs had first been depleted of CD8+ T cells.

The source of this sequence is an adult woman with HIV who was CMV-seropositive. This chain connects TRBV5-1 to TRBJ1-2; 9 nucleotides line up with TRBD1. Specimen: CD4+ T cells sorted from PBMCs after approximately 19-hour stimulation, collected from a patient who received antiretroviral therapy. The CDR3 spells CASSLRTGEVYGYTF. CDR3 DNA: TGCGCCAGCAGCCTAAGGACAGGGGAGGTTTATGGCTACACCTTC.